A single sample is the source of the 30 T cell receptor beta chains below, sequenced in a study of Graves' ophthalmopathy and Graves' hyperthyroidism. Beta-chain TCR CDR3 regions were amplified from RNA transcripts. First-round RT-PCR with HTBI primers preceded a second-round multiplex PCR. Each CDR3 protein is one row after TCRdb ran MiXCR on the multiplex PCR reads. The sample consists of roughly 700,000 distinct CDR3 sequences, approximately 40% of them appearing once. The source material was peripheral blood. The receptors were sampled from an adult man with Graves' ophthalmopathy.

The chain carries TRBV10-3 and TRBJ1-1; tentatively, D is TRBD1 (5 bases). The ends were cut back, 10 bases at V and 4 bases at J, with 22 bases in the middle. The CDR3 is 15 amino acids. The germline V gene encodes CDR1 ENHRY and CDR2 SYGVKD. The CDR3 protein is CASSPTPPGGTEAFF. CDR3 DNA: TGTGCCAGCAGCCCGACCCCCCCGGGGGGCACTGAAGCTTTCTTT.

This chain connects TRBV11-2 to TRBJ1-6, with 7 bases fitting TRBD1. V lost 0 bases, J lost 5 bases, and 1 base stayed unmatched. This CDR3 is 15 amino acids long. Germline lookup yields CDR1 SGHAT and CDR2 FQNNGV. The CDR3 reads CASSLEGTDNSPLHF. CDR3 nucleotide sequence: TGTGCCAGCAGCTTAGAAGGGACAGATAATTCACCCCTCCACTTT. The entire variable domain, with the rest obtained from reference TRBV11-2 and TRBJ1-6, is as follows: EAGVAQSPRYKIIEKRQSVAFWCNPISGHATLYWYQQILGQGPKLLIQFQNNGVVDDSQLPKDRFSAERLKGVDSTLKIQPAKLEDSAVYLCASSLEGTDNSPLHFGNGTRLTVT.

V and J are TRBV10-3 and TRBJ1-3; D might be TRBD1 (6 bases). The V end lost 6 bases, the J end lost 0 bases, and 9 bases lay between the germline ends. Per the germline V gene, CDR1 is ENHRY and CDR2 is SYGVKD. CDR3 length: 14 residues. CDR3 bases: TGTGCCATCAGCGACAGGTACTCTGGAAACACCATATATTTT. Its translation is CAISDRYSGNTIYF.

This clonotype was observed a handful of times. This chain links TRBV7-9 with TRBJ2-7, with D perhaps TRBD2 (6 bases). Trimming stripped 4 bases from V and 1 base from J, with 11 bases between. CDR3 length: 14 residues. The V gene's germline CDR1 is SEHNR and CDR2 FQNEAQ (reference sequence). CDR3 region: CASSYGGTSYEQYF. CDR3 nucleotides: TGTGCCAGCAGCTACGGCGGGACGTCCTACGAGCAGTACTTC.

This clonotype was recorded a few times. The chain couples TRBV7-3 to TRBJ1-2; a possible D gene is TRBD1 (6 bases). Per germline, CDR1 SGHTA and CDR2 FQGTGA. The V gene lost 4 bases and the J gene lost 6 bases, with 21 bases spanning the gap. The CDR3 spans 16 residues. The CDR3 region is CASSSTSRGWGDGYTF. Here the CDR3 DNA reads TGTGCCAGCAGCTCAACTTCCAGGGGTTGGGGTGATGGCTACACCTTC.

The V and J genes are TRBV5-1 and TRBJ2-2; no definite D call. The CDR3 consists of 15 residues. Germline loops: CDR1 SGHRS, CDR2 YFSETQ. V was shortened by 5 bases and J by 5 bases, with 16 bases between the two germline ends. CDR3 nucleotide sequence: TGCGCCAGCAGTCCTACTGGGGATTGGACCGGGGAGCTGTTTTTT. Translation gives CASSPTGDWTGELFF.

In regard to this clonotype: A read error is possible here, since a much larger clone lies one base away. The CDR3 DNA reads as TGCAGCGTTGGAAGCGGCGCCGGCTACACCTTC. Residues: CSVGSGAGYTF. J is TRBJ1-2 and V is TRBV29-1; the D is unclear. Germline CDR1 and CDR2: SQVTM and ANQGSEA. This CDR3 contains 11 residues. The ends were cut back, 4 bases at V and 8 bases at J, with 11 bases in the middle.

The V gene is TRBV11-2, the J gene TRBJ2-7, with 8 bases that match TRBD1. Unmatched junction bases numbered 10, after V lost 5 bases and J lost 4 bases. The CDR3 is made up of 15 amino acids. Looked up from germline, CDR1 is SGHAT and CDR2 is FQNNGV. The CDR3 sequence: CASSQSGTGLYEQYF. The CDR3 nucleotides read TGTGCCAGCAGCCAATCCGGGACAGGACTGTACGAGCAGTACTTC.

This sequence joins TRBV20-1 and TRBJ1-3; the match to TRBD1 covers 11 bases. Germline lookup yields CDR1 DFQATT and CDR2 SNEGSKA (reference sequence). This CDR3 region has 16 residues. The V gene end was trimmed by 6 bases and the J gene end by 4 bases; junction bases not matched to a gene: 11. CDR3 sequence reads: CSATERTGGTGNTIYF. The CDR3, as DNA: TGCAGTGCCACGGAGAGGACAGGGGGCACGGGAAACACCATATATTTT.

The J gene is TRBJ2-3, the V gene TRBV25-1; D unclear. Germline loops: CDR1 MGHDK, CDR2 SYGVNS. Deletions cut 8 bases from V and 5 bases from J, with 20 bases between. This CDR3 spans 15 amino acids. CDR3 sequence (DNA): TGTGCCAGCCCGGGCGGCAGCGATTATCTAGATACGCAGTATTTT. It is translated as CASPGGSDYLDTQYF.

Regarding this clonotype: A read error is likely, as this CDR3 ends without the conserved phenylalanine or tryptophan. The rearrangement joins TRBV5-1 to TRBJ2-5; TRBD2 agrees at 14 bases. This CDR3 is 16 amino acids long. In germline, CDR1 is SGHRS, CDR2 YFSETQ. The trim removed 4 bases at V and 5 bases at J, leaving 7 bases unmatched. This CDR3 reads CASSGGTSGSGETQYV. CDR3 in DNA: TGCGCCAGCAGCGGCGGGACTAGCGGGAGTGGGGAGACCCAGTACGTC.

This clonotype showed up just a few times. The CDR3 protein is CASSSSGRAAGELFF. The DNA for the CDR3 is TGTGCCAGCAGTTCGTCAGGACGGGCCGCCGGGGAGCTGTTTTTT. The chain couples TRBV25-1 to TRBJ2-2, with D uncertain. The ends were cut back, 5 bases at V and 6 bases at J, with 16 bases in the middle. In germline, CDR1 is MGHDK, CDR2 SYGVNS. The CDR3 runs to 15 residues.

This rearrangement joins TRBV7-2 to TRBJ2-5; D is unclear. This CDR3 region has 13 residues. V gave up 3 bases and J gave up 5 bases, with 10 bases separating them. The germline CDR1 and CDR2 sequences are SGHTA and FQGNSA. CDR3: CASSFNTGETQYF. The CDR3 bases are TGTGCCAGCAGCTTTAACACCGGGGAGACCCAGTACTTC.

This chain connects TRBV29-1 to TRBJ1-1; D is unclear. Germline CDR1 is SQVTM and CDR2 is ANQGSEA. Deletions cut 1 base from V and 3 bases from J, with 12 bases between. This CDR3 is 14 amino acids long. In DNA form, the CDR3 reads TGCAGCGTTGAAGGTGAGGGCGGCGACACTGAAGCTTTCTTT. Protein product: CSVEGEGGDTEAFF.

The chain joins TRBV29-1 to TRBJ1-4; 9 nucleotides match TRBD1. V trimming: 6 bases; J trimming: 9 bases; junction bases outside the gene matches: 14. There are 15 residues in the CDR3. Per the germline V gene, CDR1 is SQVTM and CDR2 is ANQGSEA. The CDR3 reads CSVKYGTGSFKKLFF. As DNA, the CDR3 is TGCAGCGTGAAATACGGGACAGGGTCATTTAAAAAACTGTTTTTT.

This clonotype was detected ten times or more. The J gene is TRBJ2-7, the V gene TRBV7-9; D gene ambiguous. V lost 5 bases, J lost 3 bases, and 5 bases lay in between. From germline, CDR1 is SEHNR and CDR2 FQNEAQ (reference sequence). The CDR3 loop spans 11 amino acids. CDR3 in DNA: TGTGCCAGCAGCCTACACTACGAGCAGTACTTC. Its protein product is CASSLHYEQYF. Drawing the rest from reference TRBV7-9 and TRBJ2-7, the complete variable domain is DTGVSQNPRHKITKRGQNVTFRCDPISEHNRLYWYRQTLGQGPEFLTYFQNEAQLEKSRLLSDRFSAERPKGSFSTLEIQRTEQGDSAMYLCASSLHYEQYFGPGTRLTVT.

This clonotype has just a few counts. The genes are TRBV10-2 and TRBJ2-2, with D possibly matching TRBD1 (6 bases). Trimming took 6 bases from V and 0 from J, leaving 23 bases between them. CDR1 is WSHSY and CDR2 is SAAADI in the germline V gene. This CDR3 is 19 amino acids long. CDR3 region: CASSVSAWPGTPNTGELFF. The DNA of the CDR3 is TGCGCCAGCAGCGTATCAGCCTGGCCCGGGACACCGAACACCGGGGAGCTGTTTTTT.

This clonotype has just a few counts. The gene calls are TRBV5-1 and TRBJ2-7, with D unresolved. The V end was cut by 4 bases, the J end by 3 bases, with 11 bases between. This CDR3 has 13 residues. Looked up from germline, CDR1 is SGHRS and CDR2 is YFSETQ. Written as DNA, the CDR3 is TGCGCCAGCAGCAACACCCCGGTCTACGAGCAGTACTTC. Its translation: CASSNTPVYEQYF. The full variable domain, with the rest looked up from reference TRBV5-1 and TRBJ2-7, is KAGVTQTPRYLIKTRGQQVTLSCSPISGHRSVSWYQQTPGQGLQFLFEYFSETQRNKGNFPGRFSGRQFSNSRSEMNVSTLELGDSALYLCASSNTPVYEQYFGPGTRLTVT.

This clonotype was seen more than once but under ten times. The chain combines TRBV29-1 with TRBJ2-2; D not resolved. Per the germline V gene, CDR1 is SQVTM and CDR2 is ANQGSEA. There are 15 residues in the CDR3. Trimming shortened V by 4 bases and J by 0 bases, and 12 bases separated the two germline ends. The DNA of the CDR3 is TGCAGCGTTGCTACACGGGCTGCGAACACCGGGGAGCTGTTTTTT. It translates to CSVATRAANTGELFF.

This clonotype has a count of ten or more. The chain couples TRBV7-9 to TRBJ2-6, with TRBD2 as a possible D gene (5 bases). Germline CDR1 is SEHNR and CDR2 is FQNEAQ (reference sequence). Deletions cut 2 bases from V and 12 bases from J, with 8 bases between. The CDR3 contains 12 residues. DNA for the CDR3: TGTGCCAGCAGCTTAACGGGGAGCGTCCTGACTTTC. Translated, it gives CASSLTGSVLTF.

About this clonotype itself: This clone may be a read error of a much larger clone one base away. The chain carries TRBV19 and TRBJ1-1, with 8 positions matching TRBD1. The V gene end was trimmed by 7 bases and the J gene end by 10 bases; junction bases not matched to a gene: 11. The germline gives CDR1 LNHDA, CDR2 SQIVND (reference sequence). The CDR3 is 13 amino acids. The CDR3 DNA reads TGTGCCAGTACGGAGACGGACAGGGCAGTAGCTTTCTTT. This sequence encodes CASTETDRAVAFF.

This clonotype has at least ten counts. The chain recombines TRBV29-1 with TRBJ1-1; D is ambiguous. The CDR3 length is 13 residues. CDR1 is SQVTM, CDR2 ANQGSEA, per germline. V was trimmed by 6 bases and J by 0 bases, leaving 11 bases between them. CDR3 in DNA: TGCAGCGTCGCGGGATATGTGAACACTGAAGCTTTCTTT. It is translated as CSVAGYVNTEAFF. Full variable domain (outside the CDR3, taken from reference TRBV29-1 and TRBJ1-1): SAVISQKPSRDICQRGTSLTIQCQVDSQVTMMFWYRQQPGQSLTLIATANQGSEATYESGFVIDKFPISRPNLTFSTLTVSNMSPEDSSIYLCSVAGYVNTEAFFGQGTRLTVV.

The chain employs TRBV29-1 and TRBJ1-4, with 7 positions matching TRBD1. Germline V CDR1 and CDR2: SQVTM, ANQGSEA. The CDR3 is 14 residues long. V gave up 6 bases and J gave up 2 bases; unmatched junction bases: 6. The CDR3 sequence: CSVRPGQTNEKLFF. As DNA, the CDR3 is TGCAGCGTCCGTCCGGGACAGACTAATGAAAAACTGTTTTTT.

This clonotype was detected ten times or more. The DNA for the CDR3 is TGCAGCGTTGAAGTGGGCAGCTACGAGCAGTACTTC. Translation: CSVEVGSYEQYF. The chain couples TRBV29-1 to TRBJ2-7; no clear D gene. V lost 1 base, J lost 3 bases, and 7 bases lay in between. The length of the CDR3 is 12 residues. Germline assignment: CDR1 SQVTM and CDR2 ANQGSEA.

As to this clonotype: Germline is not matched at one junction end, which may reflect a read error. CDR3 amino acids: CATSRGTEIDGYTF. CDR3 coding DNA: TGTGCCACCAGCAGAGGGACAGAAATCGATGGTTACACCTTC. The rearrangement joins TRBV15 to TRBJ1-2, with D maybe TRBD1 (6 bases). Germline V gene lookup returns CDR1 LNHNV and CDR2 YYDKDF (reference sequence). The CDR3 runs to 14 residues. The full variable domain, completed using reference TRBV15 and TRBJ1-2, is DAMVIQNPRYQVTQFGKPVTLSCSQTLNHNVMYWYQQKSSQAPKLLFHYYDKDFNNEADTPDNFQSRRPNTSFCFLDIRSPGLGDTAMYLCATSRGTEIDGYTFGSGTRLTVV.

V usage is TRBV20-1 and J usage is TRBJ1-1; D unclear. Germline CDR1 reads DFQATT; CDR2 reads SNEGSKA (reference sequence). CDR3 length: 15 residues. V was clipped by 5 bases and J by 3 bases, with 19 bases between them. This chain's CDR3 is CSAPKPGGQDTEAFF. The CDR3 DNA follows: TGCAGTGCTCCTAAACCTGGAGGGCAGGACACTGAAGCTTTCTTT.

This chain uses TRBV11-2 with TRBJ2-5; a weak D match, TRBD1 (6 bases). The germline V gene encodes CDR1 SGHAT and CDR2 FQNNGV. V lost 5 bases and J lost 1, with 14 bases in between. The CDR3 covers 15 residues. In DNA form, the CDR3 reads TGTGCCAGCAGCCGTCGAGGGACAACCCAAGAGACCCAGTACTTC. Its translation is CASSRRGTTQETQYF.

This clonotype came up a few times. In nucleotides, the CDR3 is TGTGCCAGCAGCTATACCGGGACAGGGGCACAGCCCCAGCATTTT. Protein sequence: CASSYTGTGAQPQHF. The chain combines TRBV7-9 with TRBJ1-5; 10 bases are a match to TRBD1. With 4 bases clipped from V and 7 bases from J, the junction kept 7 bases outside the gene matches. The CDR3 extends over 15 amino acids. CDR1 is SEHNR and CDR2 is FQNEAQ in the germline V gene (reference sequence). Full variable domain (remainder filled in from reference TRBV7-9 and TRBJ1-5): DTGVSQNPRHKITKRGQNVTFRCDPISEHNRLYWYRQTLGQGPEFLTYFQNEAQLEKSRLLSDRFSAERPKGSFSTLEIQRTEQGDSAMYLCASSYTGTGAQPQHFGDGTRLSIL.

This chain connects TRBV13 to TRBJ2-7, with TRBD2 matching over 15 bases. Near its end, the DNA agrees better with TRBJ2-1, so the J call may be wrong. CDR1 is PRHDT, CDR2 FYEKMQ, per germline (reference sequence). The CDR3 covers 17 residues. CDR3 sequence: CASSSPGLAGGYNEQFF. The CDR3 nucleotides are TGTGCCAGCAGCTCACCGGGACTAGCGGGGGGATACAATGAGCAGTTCTTC.

The chain links TRBV29-1 to TRBJ1-1; 7 nucleotides agree with TRBD1. This CDR3 comprises 10 residues. The germline CDR1 and CDR2 sequences are SQVTM and ANQGSEA. The ends lost 8 bases at V and 7 bases at J; junction bases unmatched: 4. CDR3 bases: TGCAGCCCTGGACAGGATGAAGCTTTCTTT. It translates to CSPGQDEAFF.